These 22 T cell receptor beta chains share one sample of origin, sequenced in a study of T-cell reconstitution after alpha-beta-depleted transplantation in children. Researchers prepared the TCRbeta library using unique molecular identifiers, the study reports. TCRdb reprocessed the PCR reads with MiXCR, giving one entry per CDR3 protein. The data contain around 600,000 distinct CDR3 sequences, roughly 23% of them singletons. This sample comprised PBMCs, mostly from graft donor cells, obtained 360 days after TCRalphabeta/CD19-depleted stem cell transplant. The receptors come from a boy less than two years old who had a stem cell transplant for acute myeloid leukemia, so the T cells may come from the graft donor.

This clonotype appeared a single time. V gene TRBV20-1 combines with J gene TRBJ1-1; the match to TRBD1 covers 8 bases. The CDR3 length is 12 residues. V lost 3 bases to trimming and J lost 6 bases; unmatched junction nucleotides: 3. CDR1 is DFQATT, CDR2 SNEGSKA, per germline (reference sequence). The CDR3 region is CSASAGGSEAFF. Here the CDR3 DNA reads TGCAGTGCTAGTGCAGGGGGCTCTGAAGCTTTCTTT.

The CDR3 nucleotides are TGTGCCAGCAGTCCTCGGGACAGGGGTGATCAGCCCCAGCATTTT. Amino acid sequence: CASSPRDRGDQPQHF. V is TRBV12-3 or TRBV12-4 and J is TRBJ1-5, with 10 bases matching TRBD1. CDR3 length: 15 residues. V was pared by 5 bases and J by 5 bases, with 6 bases of the junction left unmatched.

This clonotype was found a few times. The CDR3 sequence: CATSRDRGAYTGELFF. As DNA, the CDR3 is TGTGCCACCAGCAGAGATCGAGGAGCGTACACCGGGGAGCTGTTTTTT. This chain joins TRBV15 and TRBJ2-2; D uncertain. CDR3 length: 16 residues. Germline V gene data show CDR1 as LNHNV and CDR2 as YYDKDF (reference sequence). V shed 0 bases and J shed 3 bases, with 11 bases lying between them.

V is TRBV12-5 and J is TRBJ2-1; TRBD1 is a possible D gene (5 bases). V was trimmed by 0 bases and J by 5 bases, leaving 11 bases between them. Germline V gives CDR1 LGHNT, CDR2 FRNRAP. There are 15 residues in the CDR3. This chain's CDR3 is CASGLVRQSNNEQFF. DNA of the CDR3: TGTGCTAGTGGTTTGGTACGACAGTCTAACAATGAGCAGTTCTTC.

This chain uses TRBV20-1 with TRBJ2-7; 8 bases agree with TRBD2. CDR1 and CDR2 from the germline V gene are DFQATT and SNEGSKA (reference sequence). J was trimmed by 0 bases and V by 1 base; bases with no gene match: 8. This CDR3 is 16 amino acids long. CDR3 sequence reads: CSARVWIAGTSYEQYF. Here the CDR3 DNA reads TGCAGTGCTAGAGTATGGATAGCGGGGACCTCCTACGAGCAGTACTTC.

CDR3 protein: CASTRRRAGGLQETQYF. CDR3 DNA: TGTGCCAGCACCCGGAGAAGGGCGGGGGGCCTACAAGAGACCCAGTACTTC. The J gene is TRBJ2-5, the V gene TRBV12-3 or TRBV12-4, with 8 bases aligning to TRBD2. The CDR3 loop spans 17 amino acids. J gave up 2 bases and V 7 bases, and 15 bases lay outside the gene matches.

The chain carries TRBV30 and TRBJ2-5, with 7 nucleotides matching TRBD1. Germline values: CDR1 GTSNPN, CDR2 SVGIG (reference sequence). V trimming: 0 bases; J trimming: 4 bases; junction bases outside the gene matches: 5. CDR3 size: 14 residues. The CDR3 region is CAWSVWAGGETQYF. CDR3 DNA sequence: TGTGCCTGGAGTGTTTGGGCAGGGGGAGAGACCCAGTACTTC.

V is TRBV6-5 and J is TRBJ1-2; D is unresolved. Per the germline V gene, CDR1 is MNHEY and CDR2 is SVGAGI. The CDR3 extends over 12 amino acids. V lost 1 base and J 6 bases, leaving 6 bases between the germline ends. The chain's CDR3 is CASSYFGDGYTF. The CDR3 DNA is TGTGCCAGCAGTTACTTTGGGGATGGCTACACCTTC.

This clonotype turned up a few times. V usage is TRBV3-1 and J usage is TRBJ2-2; 11 bases match TRBD2. Per germline, CDR1 LGHDT and CDR2 YNNKEL (reference sequence). There are 17 residues in the CDR3. V lost 4 bases to trimming and J lost 3 bases; unmatched junction nucleotides: 7. The CDR3, as DNA: TGTGCCAGCAGCCGCCTTAGCGGGGGGGCCTACACCGGGGAGCTGTTTTTT. Amino acids: CASSRLSGGAYTGELFF.

This sequence joins TRBV5-1 and TRBJ2-1; D is possibly TRBD2 (7 bases). Trimming cost V 7 bases and J 3 bases, with 17 bases left between them. Germline V gene sequence: CDR1 SGHRS, CDR2 YFSETQ. The CDR3 length is 15 residues. CDR3 sequence (DNA): TGCGCCAGCGCGGTGGGGGCTAGCGGCTACAATGAGCAGTTCTTC. Translating gives CASAVGASGYNEQFF.

This clonotype was detected only a few times. The V call is TRBV20-1, the J call TRBJ1-1, with D perhaps TRBD1 (5 bases). Trimming took off 6 bases at V and 7 bases at J, with 15 bases between the two ends. The CDR3 runs 12 residues. Germline-derived CDR1 and CDR2 are DFQATT and SNEGSKA (reference sequence). The CDR3 loop is CSATGGPLEAFF. CDR3 coding DNA: TGCAGTGCAACTGGGGGACCGCTTGAAGCTTTCTTT.

This clonotype was recorded once. The chain is built from TRBV4-3 and TRBJ2-2; TRBD1 agrees at 8 bases. Trimming removed 0 bases from V and 7 bases from J; junction bases left unmatched: 4. This CDR3 region has 15 residues. CDR1 and CDR2 from the germline V gene are LGHNA and YSLEER. This CDR3 reads CASSQDRGQGGELFF. CDR3 DNA: TGCGCCAGCAGCCAAGACAGGGGGCAGGGCGGGGAGCTGTTTTTT.

The chain couples TRBV7-3 to TRBJ2-3; 9 bases are a match to TRBD2. The CDR3 loop spans 16 amino acids. Unmatched junction bases numbered 3, after V lost 1 base and J lost 1 base. In germline, CDR1 is SGHTA, CDR2 FQGTGA. CDR3 region: CASSLSASGGTDTQYF. Written as DNA, the CDR3 is TGTGCCAGCAGCTTAAGTGCTAGCGGGGGCACAGATACGCAGTATTTT.

This clonotype was counted ten times or more. The J gene is TRBJ2-1, the V gene TRBV12-3 or TRBV12-4; TRBD2 aligns across 7 bases. V lost 4 bases and J lost 7; bases outside the gene matches: 19. CDR3 length: 18 amino acids. This chain's CDR3 is CASSSTSPGLSPRNEQFF. CDR3 nucleotide sequence: TGTGCCAGCAGTTCTACTTCTCCGGGACTATCCCCCCGTAATGAGCAGTTCTTC.

The chain employs TRBV6-5 and TRBJ2-2; D gene ambiguous. The V gene lost 1 base and the J gene lost 9 bases, with 9 bases spanning the gap. The CDR3 covers 13 residues. Germline CDR1 reads MNHEY; CDR2 reads SVGAGI. This CDR3 reads CASSYFGSRELFF. CDR3 nucleotides: TGTGCCAGCAGTTACTTTGGCAGCAGGGAGCTGTTTTTT.

This clonotype was seen a handful of times. This chain joins TRBV25-1 and TRBJ1-1; D is perhaps TRBD1 (6 bases). The CDR3 totals 16 residues. Per germline, CDR1 MGHDK and CDR2 SYGVNS. The V end was cut by 4 bases, the J end by 0 bases, with 15 bases between. CDR3 in DNA: TGTGCCAGCAGTGCACGGGACACGTTAATGAACACTGAAGCTTTCTTT. Protein sequence: CASSARDTLMNTEAFF.

The chain recombines TRBV2 with TRBJ2-3, with 7 bases that match TRBD1. CDR1 is SNHLY, CDR2 FYNNEI, per germline. The CDR3 extends over 18 amino acids. Trimming cost V 5 bases and J 2 bases; bases outside gene matches: 16. The CDR3 DNA reads TGTGCCAGCAGTTTAGGGACAGCTAGTAGCCCTTTCACAGATACGCAGTATTTT. Protein product: CASSLGTASSPFTDTQYF.

V gene TRBV12-3 or TRBV12-4 combines with J gene TRBJ2-3; maybe TRBD1 (6 bases). Trimming took off 6 bases at V and 3 bases at J, with 10 bases between the two ends. The CDR3 contains 13 residues. For the CDR3, the DNA is TGTGCCAGCAGATCAGGGGAAACAGATACGCAGTATTTT. It codes for CASRSGETDTQYF.

The chain recombines TRBV5-1 with TRBJ1-1, with TRBD1 matching 7 bases. The junction had 11 bases not matched to a gene; V was cut back by 4 bases and J by 11 bases. The CDR3 has 13 residues. Germline CDR1 reads SGHRS; CDR2 reads YFSETQ. The CDR3 bases are TGCGCCAGCAGCCCGCGAACAGGGGAAGCTGCTTTCTTT. Protein sequence: CASSPRTGEAAFF.

Many counts were recorded for this clonotype. The genes are TRBV29-1 and TRBJ1-4; D possibly corresponds to TRBD1 (6 bases). Germline CDR1 and CDR2: SQVTM and ANQGSEA. The CDR3 runs to 13 residues. V shed 4 bases and J shed 7 bases, with 13 bases lying between them. CDR3 region: CSVGWGAGEKLFF. CDR3 in DNA: TGCAGCGTTGGTTGGGGGGCAGGTGAAAAACTGTTTTTT.

The chain joins TRBV21-1 to TRBJ2-5; the table's TRBD2 call for D was not verified on the DNA. TRBV21-1 is tagged as a pseudogene. The CDR3 totals 16 residues. For the CDR3, the DNA is TGTGCCAGCAGCAAAGTGACTAGCGGTTCCAGGGTGACCCAGTACTTC. This gives the protein CASSKVTSGSRVTQYF.

V usage is TRBV9 and J usage is TRBJ2-5; D ambiguous. The CDR3 totals 16 residues. Germline CDR1 reads SGDLS; CDR2 reads YYNGEE. The germline V and J ends were trimmed by 0 bases and 0 bases, with 12 bases remaining between them. The CDR3 reads CASSVGRGFYQETQYF. In nucleotides, the CDR3 is TGTGCCAGCAGCGTAGGTCGCGGATTTTACCAAGAGACCCAGTACTTC. Looking up the rest from reference TRBV9 and TRBJ2-5 gives the full variable domain: DSGVTQTPKHLITATGQRVTLRCSPRSGDLSVYWYQQSLDQGLQFLIQYYNGEERAKGNILERFSAQQFPDLHSELNLSSLELGDSALYFCASSVGRGFYQETQYFGPGTRLLVL.